This record concerns one T cell receptor (beta chain) sequence. This clone appeared a few times. Its recognized antigen is unknown. Base qualities are not provided; no much larger clone lies one nucleotide away. CDR1 SGHTA and CDR2 FQGTGA are derived from the germline V gene. Clipping removes 2 bases from V and 4 bases from J, with 3 as the unmatched junction base count. The CDR3, cysteine through phenylalanine, is 14 amino acids long. Only CDR3 DNA is held: 42 bases, read in frame from base 1. This sample was included in a study of blood T cell repertoires in COVID-19 (dated by TCRdb to 2020 to 2021). Turning to the overall study: The collaborator samples originated in the United States, Italy and Spain and spanned the acute and convalescent phases of COVID-19. The prospective study material was composed of cDNA or gDNA derived from T cells, B-cell-depleted T cells, or PBMCs. The dataset comprised deeply sampled blood TCRbeta repertoires from subjects exposed to, actively infected with, or recovered from COVID-19. The repertoires were released in a freely available public database intended as a resource for research on the immune response to SARS-CoV-2. Samples were obtained from the ongoing ImmuneRACE study (first 160 participants) and from 1,000 to 1,500 subjects provided by 6 global collaborators. The sample metadata nearly always contained a de-identified subject ID, COVID-19 status, age in years and sex. Where available, HLA class I and class II types were obtained from metadata supplied by the sample provider rather than from assay-based typing.

Whole blood was collected in K2EDTA tubes by collaborating institutions according to the institutions' own protocols. For TCRbeta analysis, collaborator samples were shipped as frozen whole blood, as isolated PBMCs, or as DNA extracted from either sample type. The investigation overall reported the following: The amount of clinical and demographic metadata varied by source and participant and was provided uncurated.

TCRbeta CDR3 regions were amplified from genomic DNA by means of the immunoSEQ Assay, a bias-controlled multiplex PCR. As for the original processing: The number of nucleated cells in each sample was estimated by amplification of reference gene primers within the assay. To quantify the absolute abundance of each unique TCRbeta CDR3 rearrangement, sequence reads were collapsed and filtered. For each sample, productive Simpson clonality was calculated by taking the square root of Simpson's diversity index across productive rearrangements. TCRdb carries this immuneACCESS record with in-frame sequences only. Its versions omit some clonotypes, under half of them owing to an unresolved V gene in the studies checked, with the rest unexplained. The V and J calls and the clone size are those of that table, but D and trimming were determined from the DNA. The sample profile shows 30,000 or so clones; around four fifths of them were found once. The biggest ten clones account for about 3.3% of the sample.

The origin of this receptor is a man aged 45-65 years with acute or convalescent COVID-19. Recombination connected TRBV7-3 to TRBJ2-3, with 7 bases aligning to TRBD2. The sequenced sample was peripheral blood. CDR3 protein: CASSLGGSPDTQYF. The DNA sequence reads TGTGCCAGCAGCTTAGGCGGGAGCCCAGATACGCAGTATTTT.